The T cell receptor (beta chain) under discussion was sequenced for a study of cytomegalovirus exposure and HLA in healthy donors. General study findings and limits: Earlier analysis looked at TCR beta V segments, and most were productive about 90% or about 30% of the time. In vitro, a few CMV-associated chains proved specific for CMV antigens.

PCR employed 60 Vbeta and 13 Jbeta primers. Sequencing was performed with immunoSEQ multiplex PCR; in TCRdb, only in-frame clones are kept and a portion is missing. This listing includes tens of thousands of clones. Concerning this clone: Its antigen is not identified.

Sequencing input: PBMCs. The receptor was isolated from a female donor in good health and CMV-seropositive.

DNA for the CDR3: TGTGCCAGCAGCCCGGGACAGGGCTTAGATACGCAGTATTTT. Translating gives CASSPGQGLDTQYF. This sequence joins TRBV5-4 and TRBJ2-3; 9 bases agree with TRBD1. Germline-derived CDR1 and CDR2 are SGHNT and YYREEE (reference sequence). The V segment lost 4 bases and the J segment 5 bases; nucleotides outside the gene matches: 5. The CDR3 is made up of 14 amino acids.